Sequencing of this T cell receptor beta chain was carried out in a study of blood T cell repertoires in COVID-19. Study as a whole: Specimens from acute and convalescent COVID-19 originated in the United States, Italy and Spain. In each case, the material was cDNA or gDNA derived from T cells, B-cell-depleted T cells, or PBMCs.

V gave up 10 bases and J gave up 7 bases; unmatched junction bases: 7. The CDR3 totals 14 residues. Germline V gene lookup returns CDR1 MNHEY and CDR2 SVGAGI. In the study's own analysis: Nucleated cell counts were estimated from reference gene primer amplification. Sequenced by immunoSEQ multiplex PCR; TCRdb stores in-frame clones only, minus some. V, J and clone size reflect that table, while D and trimming were determined from the DNA. The profile shows about 270,000 clones, roughly 84% of them singletons. This TCR derives from a young woman with acute or convalescent COVID-19. The genes are TRBV6-5 and TRBJ1-6, with 10 bases identical to TRBD1. Sample: peripheral blood. The CDR3 DNA is TGTGCCACAGACCGACAGGGGGCGAATTCACCCCTCCACTTT. Residues: CATDRQGANSPLHF.